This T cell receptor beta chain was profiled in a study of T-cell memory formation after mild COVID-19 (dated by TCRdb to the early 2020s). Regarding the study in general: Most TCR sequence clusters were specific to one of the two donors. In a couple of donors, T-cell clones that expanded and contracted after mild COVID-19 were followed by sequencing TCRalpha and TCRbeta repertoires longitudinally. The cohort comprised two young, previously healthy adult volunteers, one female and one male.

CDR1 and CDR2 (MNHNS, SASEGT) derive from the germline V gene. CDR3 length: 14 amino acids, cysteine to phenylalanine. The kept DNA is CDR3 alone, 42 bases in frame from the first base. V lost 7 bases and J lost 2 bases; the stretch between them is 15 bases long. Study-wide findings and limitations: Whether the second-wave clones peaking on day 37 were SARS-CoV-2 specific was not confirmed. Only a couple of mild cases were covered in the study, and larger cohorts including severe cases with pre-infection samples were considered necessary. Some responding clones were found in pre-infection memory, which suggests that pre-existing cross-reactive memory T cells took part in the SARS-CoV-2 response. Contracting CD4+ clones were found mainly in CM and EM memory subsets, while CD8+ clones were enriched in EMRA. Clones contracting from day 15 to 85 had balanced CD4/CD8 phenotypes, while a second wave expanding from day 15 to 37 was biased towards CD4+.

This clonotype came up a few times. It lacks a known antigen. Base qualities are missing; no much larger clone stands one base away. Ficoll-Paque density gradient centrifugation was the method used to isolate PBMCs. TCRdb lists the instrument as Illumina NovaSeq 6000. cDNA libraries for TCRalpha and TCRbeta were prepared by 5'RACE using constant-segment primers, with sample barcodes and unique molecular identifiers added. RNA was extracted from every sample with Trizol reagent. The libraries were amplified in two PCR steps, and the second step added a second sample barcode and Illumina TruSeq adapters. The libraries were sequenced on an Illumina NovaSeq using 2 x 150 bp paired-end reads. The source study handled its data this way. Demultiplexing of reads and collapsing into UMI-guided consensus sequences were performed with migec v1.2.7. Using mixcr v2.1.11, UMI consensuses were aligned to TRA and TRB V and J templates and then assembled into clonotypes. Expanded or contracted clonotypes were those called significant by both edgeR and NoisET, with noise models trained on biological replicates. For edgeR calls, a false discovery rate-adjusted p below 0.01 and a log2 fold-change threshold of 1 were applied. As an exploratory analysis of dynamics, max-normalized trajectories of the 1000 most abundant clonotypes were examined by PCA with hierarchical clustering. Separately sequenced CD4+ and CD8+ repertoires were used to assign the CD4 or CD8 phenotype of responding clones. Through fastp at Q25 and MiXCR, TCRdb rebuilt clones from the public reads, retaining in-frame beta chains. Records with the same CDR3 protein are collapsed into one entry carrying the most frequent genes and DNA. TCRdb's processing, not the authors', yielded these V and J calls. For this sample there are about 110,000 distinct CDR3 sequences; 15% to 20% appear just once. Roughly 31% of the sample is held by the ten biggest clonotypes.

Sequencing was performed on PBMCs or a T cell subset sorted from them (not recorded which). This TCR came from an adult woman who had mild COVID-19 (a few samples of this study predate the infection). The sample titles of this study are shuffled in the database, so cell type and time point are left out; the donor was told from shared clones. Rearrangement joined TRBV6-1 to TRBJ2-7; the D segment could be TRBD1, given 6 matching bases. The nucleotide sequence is TGTGCCAGCACCGAGGGGGACACCACCTACGAGCAGTACTTC. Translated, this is CASTEGDTTYEQYF.